The 20 T cell receptor beta chains given below trace back to one sample, sequenced in a study of blood T cell repertoires in COVID-19 (TCRdb year 2020). Library method: the immunoSEQ multiplex PCR assay. The clones in this table, taken by TCRdb from immuneACCESS, are in-frame only. Not every clone is retained; where verified, under half of the shortfall comes from an unresolved V gene, and the cause of the rest is unknown. Here the sample has around 450,000 clones; roughly 90% occur a single time. Around 0.7% of the sample belongs to the ten largest clones. Sequencing was done on a sample of PBMCs or T cells enriched from blood (not recorded which). The receptors were sampled from a woman aged 18-29 years who had recovered from COVID-19.

This chain joins TRBV7-9 and TRBJ1-5, with D possibly being TRBD1 (5 bases). Trimming removed 3 bases at V and 3 bases at J, with 9 bases between. The germline V gene has CDR1 SEHNR and CDR2 FQNEAQ (reference sequence). The CDR3 extends over 14 amino acids. CDR3 region: CASSLTAPNQPQHF. The CDR3 coding sequence is TGTGCCAGCAGCTTGACAGCCCCCAATCAGCCCCAGCATTTT.

V usage is TRBV24-1 and J usage is TRBJ2-3; 8 bases are shared with TRBD2. V shed 0 bases and J 2 bases; nucleotides not matched to a gene: 12. The CDR3 length is 19 residues. CDR1 is KGHDR, CDR2 SFDVKD, per germline. The CDR3 protein is CATSDLRGRRGASTDTQYF. As DNA, the CDR3 is TGTGCCACCAGTGATTTGCGGGGGAGGCGGGGGGCCTCCACAGATACGCAGTATTTT.

The chain has TRBV10-3 and TRBJ2-2; a possible D gene is TRBD2 (5 bases). V lost 0 bases to trimming and J lost 6 bases, with 17 bases between them. The germline CDR1 and CDR2 sequences are ENHRY and SYGVKD. This CDR3 comprises 17 residues. CDR3 DNA sequence: TGTGCCATCAGTGAGTCGACTGGGCCGTCCGGGGCCGGGGAGCTGTTTTTT. As protein: CAISESTGPSGAGELFF.

This sequence joins TRBV18 and TRBJ1-2, with D possibly being TRBD1 (5 bases). The CDR3 sequence is 13 residues long. Trimming took off 5 bases at V and 8 bases at J, with 15 bases between the two ends. The germline CDR1 and CDR2 sequences are KGHSH and LQKENI. The CDR3 loop is CASSTIQGGGYTF. For the CDR3, the DNA is TGTGCCAGCTCAACAATCCAGGGTGGAGGCTACACCTTC.

The V and J genes are TRBV7-2 and TRBJ2-3, with a weak D call TRBD2 (7 bases). The germline V gene encodes CDR1 SGHTA and CDR2 FQGNSA. The CDR3 loop spans 13 amino acids. The V gene lost 9 bases and the J gene lost 11 bases, with 21 bases spanning the gap. The CDR3 loop reads CASNLGGVAGQYF. The CDR3, as DNA: TGTGCCAGTAACCTAGGGGGGGTAGCGGGGCAGTATTTT.

CDR3 amino acids: CASSLNRDSPLHF. CDR3 nucleotide sequence: TGTGCCAGCAGCTTGAATAGAGATTCACCCCTCCACTTT. The rearrangement joins TRBV5-5 to TRBJ1-6; D gene uncertain. The CDR3 covers 13 residues. V shed 1 base and J shed 8 bases, with 7 bases lying between them. Germline CDR1 reads SGHKS; CDR2 reads YYEKEE (reference sequence).

The rearrangement joins TRBV6-6 to TRBJ2-1, with 8 bases lining up with TRBD1. The J segment lost 9 bases and the V segment lost 2 bases, leaving 9 bases of the junction unmatched. The CDR3 loop spans 15 amino acids. Per germline, CDR1 MNHNY and CDR2 SVGAGI (reference sequence). The CDR3 reads CASSYGTGKGFEQFF. For the CDR3, the DNA is TGTGCCAGCAGTTACGGGACAGGAAAGGGGTTTGAGCAGTTCTTC.

This clone was found once. The chain couples TRBV27 to TRBJ2-3; no definite D call. The CDR3 has 14 residues. Germline V lookup: CDR1 MNHEY, CDR2 SMNVEV (reference sequence). Deletions cut 2 bases from V and 4 bases from J, with 10 bases between. CDR3 in DNA: TGTGCCAGCAGTTTAGAGGTCGGAGCAGATACGCAGTATTTT. It is translated as CASSLEVGADTQYF.

The V call is TRBV5-1, the J call TRBJ1-1; D is possibly TRBD1 (5 bases). Germline V gene sequence: CDR1 SGHRS, CDR2 YFSETQ. This CDR3 contains 16 residues. V was trimmed by 0 bases and J by 0 bases, leaving 12 bases between them. The CDR3 sequence is CASSLGQGSMNTEAFF. In DNA form, the CDR3 reads TGCGCCAGCAGCTTGGGGCAGGGATCAATGAACACTGAAGCTTTCTTT.

This clone was counted between two and nine times. The chain recombines TRBV27 with TRBJ2-6; TRBD2 agrees at 10 bases. The CDR3 has 18 residues. Trimming at V came to 1 base and at J to 0 bases, leaving 3 bases not matched to a gene. Looked up from germline, CDR1 is MNHEY and CDR2 is SMNVEV (reference sequence). The CDR3 here is CASSLFSGGISGANVLTF. The CDR3, as DNA: TGTGCCAGCAGTTTATTTAGCGGGGGGATCTCTGGGGCCAACGTCCTGACTTTC.

The rearrangement links TRBV5-1 to TRBJ1-1; D might be TRBD1 (6 bases). Looked up from germline, CDR1 is SGHRS and CDR2 is YFSETQ. Deletions cut 6 bases from V and 0 bases from J, with 12 bases between. There are 14 residues in the CDR3. The CDR3, as DNA: TGCGCCAGCACCCGGGACACATTGAACACTGAAGCTTTCTTT. It yields the protein CASTRDTLNTEAFF. Full variable domain (rest looked up from reference TRBV5-1 and TRBJ1-1): KAGVTQTPRYLIKTRGQQVTLSCSPISGHRSVSWYQQTPGQGLQFLFEYFSETQRNKGNFPGRFSGRQFSNSRSEMNVSTLELGDSALYLCASTRDTLNTEAFFGQGTRLTVV.

The chain employs TRBV10-3 and TRBJ1-1, with 9 positions matching TRBD1. The CDR3 has 11 residues. V lost 10 bases to trimming and J lost 6 bases; unmatched junction nucleotides: 3. Germline CDR1 reads ENHRY; CDR2 reads SYGVKD. CDR3 nucleotides: TGTGCCACGTACAGGGGGCCTGAAGCTTTCTTT. It encodes CATYRGPEAFF.

The CDR3 DNA reads TGTGCCAGCAGTACAGGGGGGGACGGCTACACCTTC. Amino acid sequence: CASSTGGDGYTF. J is TRBJ1-2 and V is TRBV6-5; 8 positions agree with TRBD1. V was clipped by 5 bases and J by 8 bases; unmatched bases: 4. This CDR3 comprises 12 residues. Germline CDR1 and CDR2: MNHEY and SVGAGI.

The rearrangement links TRBV4-1 to TRBJ1-5; no reliable D call. Trimming removed 4 bases from V and 1 base from J, with 11 bases in between. Germline V gene lookup returns CDR1 MGHRA and CDR2 YSYEKL. This CDR3 comprises 15 residues. CDR3 nucleotides: TGCGCCAGCAGCCTCCTCGGACTGAGCAATCAGCCCCAGCATTTT. Its protein is CASSLLGLSNQPQHF.

This clone was seen more than once but under ten times. The rearrangement links TRBV5-1 to TRBJ2-3; D uncertain. The V gene lost 1 base and the J gene lost 0 bases, with 9 bases spanning the gap. The CDR3 has 15 amino acids. Looked up from germline, CDR1 is SGHRS and CDR2 is YFSETQ. The CDR3 bases are TGCGCCAGCAGCTTGAGCCAGGCAAGCACAGATACGCAGTATTTT. It yields the protein CASSLSQASTDTQYF. Complete variable domain (other parts from reference TRBV5-1 and TRBJ2-3): KAGVTQTPRYLIKTRGQQVTLSCSPISGHRSVSWYQQTPGQGLQFLFEYFSETQRNKGNFPGRFSGRQFSNSRSEMNVSTLELGDSALYLCASSLSQASTDTQYFGPGTRLTVL.

This clone occurred a few times. This chain links TRBV18 with TRBJ2-1, with 8 bases identical to TRBD2. With V trimmed by 5 bases and J by 0 bases, 3 bases remained unmatched. The CDR3 sequence is 15 residues long. From germline, CDR1 is KGHSH and CDR2 LQKENI. The chain's CDR3 is CASSGSGDSYNEQFF. In nucleotides, the CDR3 is TGTGCCAGCTCAGGTAGCGGGGACTCCTACAATGAGCAGTTCTTC.

This chain uses TRBV19 with TRBJ1-1; D is perhaps TRBD1 (5 bases). Deletions cut 5 bases from V and 8 bases from J, with 12 bases between. The germline gives CDR1 LNHDA, CDR2 SQIVND (reference sequence). The CDR3 length is 12 residues. The CDR3 region has the DNA TGTGCCAGTAGTCTACTCGGGGGAGAAGCTTTCTTT. This translates into CASSLLGGEAFF.

The chain joins TRBV10-3 to TRBJ1-1; tentatively, D is TRBD1 (6 bases). The germline V and J ends were trimmed by 6 bases and 3 bases, with 14 bases remaining between them. In germline, CDR1 is ENHRY, CDR2 SYGVKD. The CDR3 runs to 14 residues. CDR3 region: CAIRGVQGYTEAFF. Written as DNA, the CDR3 is TGTGCCATCAGGGGAGTACAGGGTTACACTGAAGCTTTCTTT.

The chain employs TRBV27 and TRBJ2-7, with a weak D call TRBD2 (6 bases). Trimming cost V 2 bases and J 2 bases, with 19 bases left between them. Per the germline V gene, CDR1 is MNHEY and CDR2 is SMNVEV (reference sequence). This CDR3 has 17 residues. CDR3 coding DNA: TGTGCCAGCAGTTTAGTTTTACCGGACGGAGGGACCTACGAGCAGTACTTC. It specifies CASSLVLPDGGTYEQYF.

The chain joins TRBV12-3 or TRBV12-4 to TRBJ2-2, with 7 positions matching TRBD1. This CDR3 has 13 residues. With V trimmed by 6 bases and J by 7 bases, 5 bases remained unmatched. CDR3 bases: TGTGCCAGCAGACCTGACAGGGACGGGGAGCTGTTTTTT. Protein: CASRPDRDGELFF.